Following are 9 T cell receptor beta chains from one sample sequenced in a study of cytomegalovirus exposure and HLA in healthy donors. With 60 Vbeta and 13 Jbeta primers, the PCR was carried out. Produced via immunoSEQ multiplex PCR; TCRdb's table is partial and in-frame only. Of 150,000 to 200,000 clones listed, roughly 80% are singletons. Sequencing used PBMCs. These TCRs come from a woman aged 45-65 years in good health and CMV-seronegative.

The gene calls are TRBV6-1 and TRBJ2-7, with D possibly being TRBD1 (5 bases). V lost 7 bases, J lost 3 bases, and 19 bases lay in between. The CDR3 loop spans 15 amino acids. Germline V lookup: CDR1 MNHNS, CDR2 SASEGT. The CDR3 DNA reads TGTGCCAGCACCTTACTATTACAGGTACTCTACGAGCAGTACTTC. Translated: CASTLLLQVLYEQYF.

The chain is built from TRBV11-1 and TRBJ2-7, with 8 bases identical to TRBD1. The CDR3 totals 18 residues. Germline CDR1 and CDR2: SGHAT and FQDESV (reference sequence). V trimming: 3 bases; J trimming: 2 bases; junction bases outside the gene matches: 15. The CDR3 coding sequence is TGTGCCAGCAGCTTCGGTTCATCGACAGGGGCGAGACCCTACGAGCAGTACTTC. This sequence encodes CASSFGSSTGARPYEQYF.

This sequence joins TRBV27 and TRBJ2-1; D is possibly TRBD2 (5 bases). Trimming removed 5 bases from V and 4 bases from J, with 15 bases in between. CDR1 and CDR2 (germline): MNHEY, SMNVEV (reference sequence). This CDR3 is built from 15 residues. CDR3 DNA sequence: TGTGCCAGCAGTCCCAACCGTGGACTTTACAATGAGCAGTTCTTC. Translation: CASSPNRGLYNEQFF.

This rearrangement joins TRBV10-1 to TRBJ2-2; 7 positions agree with TRBD1. The CDR3 spans 14 residues. CDR1 and CDR2 (germline): WNHNN, SYGVQD (reference sequence). Germline trimming cut 9 bases from V and 2 bases from J; bases unmatched to any gene: 6. CDR3 bases: TGCGCCAGGAGGGGACAGCAAAACACCGGGGAGCTGTTTTTT. It specifies CARRGQQNTGELFF.

In DNA, the CDR3 is TGTGCCAGCAGTTCCATCTCTAGTGAGCAGTTCTTC. Its translation: CASSSISSEQFF. The chain employs TRBV6-5 and TRBJ2-1; D not certain. V lost 4 bases, J lost 9 bases, and 10 bases lay in between. The CDR3 is 12 residues long. CDR1 is MNHEY and CDR2 is SVGAGI in the germline V gene.

The genes are TRBV4-1 and TRBJ1-2; D ambiguous. The CDR3 has 16 amino acids. The V end lost 4 bases, the J end lost 6 bases, and 21 bases lay between the germline ends. Germline V gives CDR1 MGHRA, CDR2 YSYEKL. For the CDR3, the DNA is TGCGCCAGCAGCCTTTCTTCAAGCGGGCAATCGCATGGCTACACCTTC. It is translated as CASSLSSSGQSHGYTF.

The rearrangement uses TRBV4-2 and TRBJ1-1, with D tentatively TRBD1 (6 bases). Germline loops: CDR1 LGHNA, CDR2 YNFKEQ. The CDR3 loop spans 16 amino acids. The V end lost 7 bases, the J end lost 3 bases, and 21 bases lay between the germline ends. CDR3 amino acids: CASTMAGGGGYTEAFF. The CDR3 DNA sequence: TGTGCCAGCACCATGGCGGGGGGAGGGGGGTACACTGAAGCTTTCTTT.

In this sample, this clone turned up a few times. The chain links TRBV5-6 to TRBJ1-1, with 9 bases identical to TRBD1. Germline values: CDR1 SGHDT, CDR2 YYEEEE. After removal of 0 bases from V and 10 bases from J, the junction contained 7 bases not matched to a gene. The CDR3 has 14 amino acids. Here the CDR3 reads CASSLDQQGARAFF. CDR3 DNA: TGTGCCAGCAGCTTGGATCAACAGGGGGCAAGAGCTTTCTTT.

The chain joins TRBV28 to TRBJ2-7; 9 nucleotides agree with TRBD1. CDR1 MDHEN and CDR2 SYDVKM come from the germline V gene. Trimming took 5 bases from V and 3 from J; bases not matched to a gene: 8. The CDR3 contains 15 residues. The DNA of the CDR3 is TGTGCCAGCAGTCGAATACCGGGACAGGGCTACGAGCAGTACTTC. Amino acid sequence: CASSRIPGQGYEQYF. Full variable domain (remainder filled in from reference TRBV28 and TRBJ2-7): DVKVTQSSRYLVKRTGEKVFLECVQDMDHENMFWYRQDPGLGLRLIYFSYDVKMKEKGDIPEGYSVSREKKERFSLILESASTNQTSMYLCASSRIPGQGYEQYFGPGTRLTVT.